This TCR beta chain emerged from a study of cytomegalovirus exposure and HLA in healthy donors. General observations from the study: TCR beta V- and J-gene trimming was later associated with a missense DCLRE1C variant.

When sampled, the donors appeared nominally healthy, though they likely had unrecorded immune exposures. This CDR3 has 17 amino acids. V shed 5 bases and J 1 base; nucleotides not matched to a gene: 13. Per the germline V gene, CDR1 is SGHTA and CDR2 is FQGNSA. To note about this clone: Its target is not known.

In the PCR, 60 Vbeta and 13 Jbeta primers were used. Assay: immunoSEQ multiplex PCR; the TCRdb copy retains only in-frame clones and omits some. The sample consists of about 160,000 clones, more than 65% of them appearing once. This clonotype was sampled from a man younger than 45 in good health and CMV-seronegative. Specimen: PBMCs. This chain joins TRBV7-2 and TRBJ2-5; 7 bases map to TRBD2. The CDR3 is CASSPGASSGFQETQYF. The CDR3 region has the DNA TGTGCCAGCAGCCCCGGGGCTTCTAGCGGATTCCAAGAGACCCAGTACTTC. The full variable domain, its missing parts supplied by reference TRBV7-2 and TRBJ2-5, is GAGVSQSPSNKVTEKGKDVELRCDPISGHTALYWYRQSLGQGLEFLIYFQGNSAPDKSGLPSDRFSAERTGGSVSTLTIQRTQQEDSAVYLCASSPGASSGFQETQYFGPGTRLLVL.